This TCR beta chain was sequenced in a study of T cells in Graves' hyperthyroidism and ophthalmopathy (dated by TCRdb to about 2019). Regarding the research as a whole: Peripheral blood was sampled at the time of initial diagnosis, prior to any treatment. The study also compared thyroid tissue and blood T-cell repertoires from a handful of Graves' hyperthyroidism patients. TCR Vbeta CDR3 sequencing of roughly 140 peripheral blood samples (43 ophthalmopathy, 70 to 85 hyperthyroidism and some 17 progressor patients) is reported in the paper. Once sampling was done, hyperthyroidism patients were given methimazole at a starting dose of 30 mg daily, whereas ophthalmopathy patients were given high-dose intravenous methylprednisolone. A discovery cohort of about 96 patients, about 43 with Graves' ophthalmopathy and 57 with stable Graves' hyperthyroidism, was used to find distinguishing TCR V-J signatures. Whether ophthalmopathy could be predicted prospectively was tested in an independent validation cohort made up of under 20 hyperthyroidism patients plus 17 patients who later progressed to ophthalmopathy. The 85 to 100 discovery patients were divided at random into training and test sets in a 7:3 ratio. On the study overall, not on this receptor specifically: A model built on a 13 V-J signature distinguished ophthalmopathy from stable hyperthyroidism, reaching over 85% sensitivity and about 81% specificity in cross-validation and 80%/75% in testing. Sample size was not statistically predetermined, and investigators were not blinded to group allocation. In validation, the model predicted progression to ophthalmopathy with approximately 70% sensitivity and approximately 72% specificity, a median of approximately 6.5 months before onset. Most expanded thyroid clonotypes (frequency above 0.001) were also found in blood, which suggests that blood repertoires may mirror thyroid immune responses.

The table lists this clonotype with many counts. What this receptor recognizes is not known. Per-nucleotide qualities are absent, and no much larger clonotype sits a single base away. Stable Graves' hyperthyroidism was defined as no progression to ophthalmopathy during 18 months of follow-up. Hyperthyroidism patients were newly diagnosed, had a disease duration of under 2 months, and were aged 18 to 65 years. The study excluded patients with uncontrolled infections, other autoimmune diseases, pregnancy or lactation. Diagnoses were based on clinical symptoms, serum thyroxine and TRAb, thyroid ultrasound and orbital computed tomography. PBMCs were isolated from 7.5 to 10 ml of fresh peripheral blood by Ficoll-Paque density gradient centrifugation. Total RNA was extracted using Trizol reagent, and RNA quality was assessed on an Agilent 2100 Bioanalyzer. V loses 3 bases of germline sequence and J loses 3 bases, and the interval between the two ends is 12 bases. The CDR3 runs 14 amino acids, cysteine and phenylalanine included. The CDR3 DNA has 42 bases and is translated from base 1. CDR1 LNHDA and CDR2 SQIVND were looked up in the germline V gene (reference sequence).

The TCR beta CDR3 regions were amplified from the RNA transcripts. For the first round of RT-PCR on the TCR CDR3, the HTBI primer set was used together with the Qiagen OneStep RT-PCR kit. The libraries were constructed in a second round of multiplex PCR and then size-selected and purified. Paired-end sequencing of the libraries was performed with 100 bp reads on an Illumina HiSeq2000. The source study handled its data this way. Raw data were processed with SOAPnuke, discarding reads with adapters, uncalled bases, mean Phred below 15, or no exact constant-primer or identifier match. High-quality paired reads were merged using COPE v1.2.5, and each unique nucleotide sequence was defined as a clonotype. Clonotypes were aligned to IMGT TRBV, TRBD and TRBJ reference segments using MiTCR v1.1. The analysis included only V-J combinations with a frequency above 0.0001, which together covered over 98% of the repertoires. The TCS score was defined as F50 (clonal expansion) divided by E x V (chaos), with BLOSUM62-based TCRdist calculated between CDR3 peptides within each V-J. Welch's t-statistics and random forest reduced 514 V-J features to under 15, which were used in a naive Bayes classifier (R e1071). The public reads were quality trimmed at Q25 with fastp and then assembled into clones with MiXCR by TCRdb, keeping productive beta chains. Each CDR3 protein appears once, grouped with its most common genes and DNA. Clone size and V and J calls follow TCRdb, not the original study. The sample profile shows 480,000 or so distinct CDR3 sequences; around an eighth of them were found once. Jointly, the top ten make up around a sixth of the sample.

The clonotype originates from a woman under 30 with Graves' hyperthyroidism. The source material was blood. Here the chain combines TRBV19 and TRBJ2-7; a tentative D call is TRBD1 (5 bases match). CDR3 sequence: CASSIRAGIYEQYF. The DNA reads TGTGCCAGTAGTATCCGGGCAGGGATCTACGAGCAGTACTTC.